The T cell receptor (beta chain) under discussion was sequenced for a study of patients and donors after allogeneic stem cell transplantation. V was clipped by 3 bases and J by 4 bases, with 18 bases between them. This CDR3 comprises 16 residues. TCRdb passed the RT-PCR reads through MiXCR, listing each CDR3 protein once. In the table there are about 160,000 distinct CDR3 sequences, 30% to 45% of which are singletons. The sample consisted of blood, either unsorted or a sorted T cell fraction (not recorded which). This clonotype originated in a human donor who was either an allogeneic HSCT recipient or a stem cell or donor lymphocyte infusion donor (not recorded which). It is not recorded whose cells these are; they may come from a transplant donor. V gene TRBV12-3 or TRBV12-4 combines with J gene TRBJ1-2; TRBD1 is a possible D gene (5 bases). The CDR3 here is CASSFGRDGGSYGYTF. The CDR3 DNA is TGTGCCAGCAGTTTCGGTCGGGACGGGGGGTCCTATGGCTACACCTTC.